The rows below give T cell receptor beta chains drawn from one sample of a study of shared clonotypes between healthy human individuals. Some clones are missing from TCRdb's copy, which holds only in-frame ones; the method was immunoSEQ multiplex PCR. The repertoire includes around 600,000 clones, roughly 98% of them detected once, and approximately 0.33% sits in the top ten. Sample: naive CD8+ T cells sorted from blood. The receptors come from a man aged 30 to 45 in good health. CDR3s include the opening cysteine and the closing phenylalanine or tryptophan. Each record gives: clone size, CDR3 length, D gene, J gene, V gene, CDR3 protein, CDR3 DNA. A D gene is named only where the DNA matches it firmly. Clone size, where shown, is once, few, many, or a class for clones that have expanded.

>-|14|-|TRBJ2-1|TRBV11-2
CASSLDLGSPQRFF
TGTGCCAGCAGCTTAGATTTGGGCTCCCCTCAGCGGTTCTTC
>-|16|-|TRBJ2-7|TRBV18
CASSRSRGGAENEQYF
TGTGCCAGCTCACGCAGCAGGGGTGGAGCGGAAAACGAGCAGTACTTC
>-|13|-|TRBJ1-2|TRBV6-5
CASRADRNYGYTF
TGTGCCAGCAGGGCTGACAGAAACTATGGCTACACCTTC
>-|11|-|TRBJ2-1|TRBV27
CASSKQNEQFF
TGTGCCAGCAGCAAGCAGAATGAGCAGTTCTTC
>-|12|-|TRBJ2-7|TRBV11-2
CASSGALYEQYF
TGTGCCAGCAGCGGGGCCCTCTACGAGCAGTACTTC
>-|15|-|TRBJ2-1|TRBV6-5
CASRDSDLSYNEQFF
TGTGCCAGCAGGGATAGCGACCTCTCCTACAATGAGCAGTTCTTC
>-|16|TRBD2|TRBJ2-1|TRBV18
CASSPLLAEGHNEQFF
TGTGCCAGCTCACCTCTACTAGCGGAGGGACACAATGAGCAGTTCTTC
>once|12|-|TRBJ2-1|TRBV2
CARSRGGDEQFF
TGTGCCAGATCTCGGGGTGGTGATGAGCAGTTCTTC
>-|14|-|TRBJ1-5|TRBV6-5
CASRKRHPDQPQHF
TGTGCCAGCAGGAAACGTCACCCGGATCAGCCCCAGCATTTT
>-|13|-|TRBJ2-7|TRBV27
CASSPSDGDEQYF
TGTGCCAGCAGTCCCTCGGACGGGGACGAGCAGTACTTC
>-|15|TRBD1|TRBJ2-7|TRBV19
CASSDGRDRVDEQYF
TGTGCCAGTAGTGACGGCCGGGACAGGGTAGACGAGCAGTACTTC
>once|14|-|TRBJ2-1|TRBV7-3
CASSPGPEGNEQFF
TGTGCCAGCAGCCCGGGACCCGAGGGCAATGAGCAGTTCTTC
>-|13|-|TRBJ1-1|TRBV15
CATSRDLVTEAFF
TGTGCCACCAGCAGAGATCTGGTCACTGAAGCTTTCTTT
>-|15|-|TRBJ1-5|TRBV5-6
CASSLAGDSNQPQHF
TGTGCCAGCAGCTTGGCGGGGGATAGCAATCAGCCCCAGCATTTT
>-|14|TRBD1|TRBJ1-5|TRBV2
CASNRGLGNQPQHF
TGTGCCAGCAACAGGGGTTTGGGGAATCAGCCCCAGCATTTT
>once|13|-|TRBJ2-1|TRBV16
CASSRYNYNEQFF
TGTGCCAGCAGCCGTTATAACTACAATGAGCAGTTCTTC
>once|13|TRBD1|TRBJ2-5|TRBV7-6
CASRGTGAETQYF
TGTGCCAGCAGGGGAACAGGGGCCGAGACCCAGTACTTC
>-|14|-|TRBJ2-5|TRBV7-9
CASSLPTAQETQYF
TGTGCCAGCAGCTTACCGACAGCCCAAGAGACCCAGTACTTC
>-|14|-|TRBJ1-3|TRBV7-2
CASSDGLSGNTIYF
TGTGCCAGCAGCGACGGCCTCTCTGGAAACACCATATATTTT
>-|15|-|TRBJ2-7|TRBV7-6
CASSFRQGNSYEQYF
TGTGCCAGCAGCTTCCGGCAGGGGAACTCCTACGAGCAGTACTTC
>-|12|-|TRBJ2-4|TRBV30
CAWSETRSIQYF
TGTGCCTGGAGTGAGACACGAAGCATTCAGTACTTC
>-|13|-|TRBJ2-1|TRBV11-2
CASSSSSGNEQFF
TGTGCCAGCAGCTCCTCATCAGGAAATGAGCAGTTCTTC